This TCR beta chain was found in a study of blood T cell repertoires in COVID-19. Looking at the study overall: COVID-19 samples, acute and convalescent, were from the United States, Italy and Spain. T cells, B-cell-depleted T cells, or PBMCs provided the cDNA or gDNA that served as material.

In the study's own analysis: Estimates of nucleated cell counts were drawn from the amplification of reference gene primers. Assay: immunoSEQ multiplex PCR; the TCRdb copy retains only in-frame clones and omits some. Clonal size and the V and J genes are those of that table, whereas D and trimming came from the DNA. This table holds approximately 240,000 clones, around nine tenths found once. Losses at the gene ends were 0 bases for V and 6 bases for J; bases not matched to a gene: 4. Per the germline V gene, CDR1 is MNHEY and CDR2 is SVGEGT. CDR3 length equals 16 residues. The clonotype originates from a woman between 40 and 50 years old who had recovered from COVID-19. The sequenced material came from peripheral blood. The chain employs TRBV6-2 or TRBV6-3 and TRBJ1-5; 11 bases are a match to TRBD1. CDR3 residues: CASSYSWTGGTQPQHF. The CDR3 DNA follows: TGTGCCAGCAGTTACTCTTGGACAGGGGGCACTCAGCCCCAGCATTTT.